Following are 17 T cell receptor beta chains from one sample sequenced in a study of neurological immune-mediated disorders. TCRdb processed the 5' RACE reads anew with MiXCR; each CDR3 protein has one entry. Found here are some 68,000 distinct CDR3 sequences, roughly an eighth of them singletons; the top ten hold roughly 4.2%. Noted time point: longitudinal time-point 1 (baseline). Sequencing used PBMCs. The receptors were gathered from a female donor with HTLV-1-associated myelopathy (HAM/TSP).

This clonotype was found many times. The chain has TRBV20-1 and TRBJ2-1, with D perhaps being TRBD1 or TRBD2 (6 bases each). This CDR3 is built from 13 residues. Germline values: CDR1 DFQATT, CDR2 SNEGSKA (reference sequence). The CDR3 bases are TGCAGCATCTTCGGGGGCGGGGTCAATGAGCAGTTCTTC. Translating it yields CSIFGGGVNEQFF.

The V and J genes are TRBV5-1 and TRBJ2-3; TRBD1 matches at 7 bases. Germline CDR1 is SGHRS and CDR2 is YFSETQ. The CDR3 sequence is 14 residues long. V gave up 4 bases and J gave up 5 bases; unmatched junction bases: 7. The CDR3, as DNA: TGCGCCAGCAGCGTGCAGGGGGTTGGAGATACGCAGTATTTT. It codes for CASSVQGVGDTQYF.

This clonotype has at least ten counts. The chain recombines TRBV20-1 with TRBJ1-2, with no clear D. This CDR3 is 13 amino acids long. Germline lookup yields CDR1 DFQATT and CDR2 SNEGSKA (reference sequence). The ends were cut back, 4 bases at V and 3 bases at J, with 12 bases in the middle. CDR3: CSAKGGSDYGYTF. CDR3 coding DNA: TGCAGTGCTAAAGGCGGCAGCGACTATGGCTACACCTTC.

This chain links TRBV10-3 with TRBJ2-1; possibly TRBD1 for D (5 bases). The CDR3 runs to 12 residues. The germline V gene has CDR1 ENHRY and CDR2 SYGVKD. Trimming took off 7 bases at V and 6 bases at J, with 10 bases between the two ends. The CDR3 bases are TGTGCCATCATGGACACCGCCAATGAGCAGTTCTTC. Amino acids: CAIMDTANEQFF.

The CDR3 loop reads CASSAWDRVDTQELFF. For the CDR3, the DNA is TGTGCCAGCAGCGCATGGGACAGGGTGGACACCCAGGAGCTGTTTTTT. V usage is TRBV9 and J usage is TRBJ2-2; 9 nucleotides match TRBD1. Germline trimming cut 3 bases from V and 10 bases from J; bases unmatched to any gene: 13. Germline CDR1 and CDR2: SGDLS and YYNGEE. The CDR3 is 16 amino acids.

This clonotype occurred a few times. The CDR3 DNA sequence: TGCAGTGCTAGGTGGACTCGTGTTCAGCCCCAGCATTTT. Encoded protein: CSARWTRVQPQHF. The chain uses TRBV20-1 and TRBJ1-5; unclear D gene. Germline V gene sequence: CDR1 DFQATT, CDR2 SNEGSKA (reference sequence). The CDR3 spans 13 residues. V shed 3 bases and J shed 6 bases, with 12 bases lying between them.

At least ten counts were recorded for this clonotype. This chain uses TRBV5-1 with TRBJ1-2, with 10 bases fitting TRBD1. The V gene end was trimmed by 2 bases and the J gene end by 2 bases; junction bases not matched to a gene: 6. The CDR3 extends over 16 amino acids. Germline-derived CDR1 and CDR2 are SGHRS and YFSETQ. Here the CDR3 DNA reads TGCGCCAGCAGCTTCGGGACAGGGGCACGAAACTATGGCTACACCTTC. Its translation is CASSFGTGARNYGYTF.

Many counts were recorded for this clonotype. V usage is TRBV20-1 and J usage is TRBJ2-3, with 15 bases lining up with TRBD2. J lost 1 base, V lost 7 bases, and 3 bases had no gene match. In germline, CDR1 is DFQATT, CDR2 SNEGSKA (reference sequence). The length of the CDR3 is 15 residues. In nucleotides, the CDR3 is TGCAGTGGGACTAGCGGGGGGGGCGGCACAGATACGCAGTATTTT. The encoded protein is CSGTSGGGGTDTQYF.

This clonotype was seen ten or more times. The DNA of the CDR3 is TGTGCCAGCAGATCCCAGGAGATAAAACTGTTTTTT. It encodes CASRSQEIKLFF. The genes are TRBV28 and TRBJ1-4; D is ambiguous. V shed 6 bases and J shed 10 bases, with 12 bases lying between them. The CDR3 runs 12 residues. Germline V lookup: CDR1 MDHEN, CDR2 SYDVKM.

Ten or more counts support this clonotype. V is TRBV20-1 and J is TRBJ1-5, with D tentatively TRBD1 (5 bases). CDR1 and CDR2 from the germline V gene are DFQATT and SNEGSKA (reference sequence). The CDR3 spans 16 residues. Between the trimmed V and J ends, which lost 3 bases and 0 bases, there was a span of 15 bases. The CDR3 nucleotides are TGCAGTGCTAGTCAGGGCGTCCGTTTTAGCAATCAGCCCCAGCATTTT. This translates into CSASQGVRFSNQPQHF.

This clonotype was counted at least ten times. V gene TRBV7-9 combines with J gene TRBJ1-1; D is perhaps TRBD1 (5 bases). The length of the CDR3 is 13 residues. Per the germline V gene, CDR1 is SEHNR and CDR2 is FQNEAQ (reference sequence). V lost 5 bases and J lost 4, with 11 bases in between. As DNA, the CDR3 is TGTGCCAGCAGCGTGACAGCGGCCACTGAAGCTTTCTTT. Residues: CASSVTAATEAFF.

This clonotype came up many times. The genes are TRBV10-3 and TRBJ1-4; D possibly corresponds to TRBD1 (5 bases). The CDR3 runs 14 residues. Trimming took 6 bases from V and 7 from J, leaving 15 bases between them. Looked up from germline, CDR1 is ENHRY and CDR2 is SYGVKD. The CDR3 protein is CAISHVGGVEKLFF. CDR3 DNA: TGTGCCATCAGCCATGTGGGGGGTGTTGAAAAACTGTTTTTT.

The table lists this clonotype with many counts. This chain links TRBV4-1 with TRBJ2-7; tentatively, D is TRBD2 (6 bases). The V and J ends lost 0 bases and 2 bases respectively, with 14 bases between them. CDR3 length equals 16 residues. Germline CDR1 reads MGHRA; CDR2 reads YSYEKL. The CDR3 loop reads CASSQDRGAPTYEQYF. The CDR3 bases are TGCGCCAGCAGCCAAGATCGCGGGGCTCCCACCTACGAGCAGTACTTC.

This clonotype was observed at least ten times. The J gene is TRBJ1-5, the V gene TRBV2, with a weak D call TRBD1 (5 bases). The V end lost 4 bases, the J end lost 2 bases, and 9 bases lay between the germline ends. Germline-derived CDR1 and CDR2 are SNHLY and FYNNEI. This CDR3 has 14 amino acids. The CDR3, as DNA: TGTGCCAGCAGTGGTTCCAGGGGCAATCAGCCCCAGCATTTT. Its translation: CASSGSRGNQPQHF.

This clonotype was observed a handful of times. V usage is TRBV21-1 and J usage is TRBJ1-1. TRBV21-1 is labeled a pseudogene. The CDR3 contains 14 residues. The CDR3 DNA follows: TGTGCCAGCATCGAGTGGGTCCAGGGCCCTGTAGCTTTCTTT. It specifies CASIEWVQGPVAFF.

This clonotype was picked up many times. The V call is TRBV29-1, the J call TRBJ2-3; D possibly corresponds to TRBD2 (5 bases). The ends were cut back, 7 bases at V and 2 bases at J, with 13 bases in the middle. The germline CDR1 and CDR2 sequences are SQVTM and ANQGSEA. This CDR3 comprises 13 residues. This chain's CDR3 is CSAPGSNTDTQYF. The DNA of the CDR3 is TGCAGCGCCCCGGGATCTAACACAGATACGCAGTATTTT.

This clonotype was recorded many times. The chain links TRBV12-3 or TRBV12-4 to TRBJ2-5; TRBD1 aligns across 8 bases. The CDR3 loop spans 17 amino acids. The V and J ends lost 4 bases and 0 bases, in that order; junction bases with no gene match: 10. The CDR3 DNA reads as TGTGCCAGCAGTTCCTCTTCGGACAGGGCGTACCAAGAGACCCAGTACTTC. Protein product: CASSSSSDRAYQETQYF.